This T cell receptor (beta chain) appears in the sequencing data of a study of blood T cells in healthy people across ages. The use of a sample-barcoded 5' primer and a J-beta primer mix characterized a second PCR of about 7 to 12 cycles. TCRdb processed the 5' RACE reads anew with MiXCR; each CDR3 protein has one entry. The sample yields about 570,000 distinct CDR3 sequences, 25% to 35% seen once. This CDR3 is 15 amino acids long. Trimming removed 4 bases from V and 0 bases from J, with 10 bases in between. This sample also appeared in a second study, on T cells of mothers and their children.

This TCR derives from a boy aged 2 to 10 in good health. The sequenced material came from blood. V gene TRBV12-3 or TRBV12-4 combines with J gene TRBJ2-1; D might be TRBD1 (6 bases). The CDR3 sequence: CASSSDRISYNEQFF. The DNA for the CDR3 is TGTGCCAGCAGTTCCGACAGGATCTCCTACAATGAGCAGTTCTTC.